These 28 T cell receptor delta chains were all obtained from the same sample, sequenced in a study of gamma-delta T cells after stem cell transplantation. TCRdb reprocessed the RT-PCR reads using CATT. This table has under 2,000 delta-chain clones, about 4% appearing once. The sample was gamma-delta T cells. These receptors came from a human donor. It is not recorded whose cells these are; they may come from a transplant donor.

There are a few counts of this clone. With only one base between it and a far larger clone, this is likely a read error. In nucleotides, the CDR3 is TGTGCTCTTGGGGAACTAGTACCCTACTGGGGGATACCTGGCACCGATAAACTCATCTTT. Its translation: CALGELVPYWGIPGTDKLIF. The chain is built from TRDV1 and TRDJ1; TRDD3 aligns across 12 bases. V dropped 0 bases and J dropped 1; count of bases not matched to a gene: 12. Germline V gene lookup returns CDR1 TSWWSYY and CDR2 QGS. The CDR3 loop spans 20 amino acids.

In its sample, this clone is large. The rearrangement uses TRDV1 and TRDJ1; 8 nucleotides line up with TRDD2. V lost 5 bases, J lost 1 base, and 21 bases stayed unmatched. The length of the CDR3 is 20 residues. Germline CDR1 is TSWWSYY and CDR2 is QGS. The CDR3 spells CALGPTSYGGGQGVTDKLIF. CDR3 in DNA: TGTGCTCTTGGGCCAACTTCCTACGGCGGGGGACAGGGGGTCACCGATAAACTCATCTTT.

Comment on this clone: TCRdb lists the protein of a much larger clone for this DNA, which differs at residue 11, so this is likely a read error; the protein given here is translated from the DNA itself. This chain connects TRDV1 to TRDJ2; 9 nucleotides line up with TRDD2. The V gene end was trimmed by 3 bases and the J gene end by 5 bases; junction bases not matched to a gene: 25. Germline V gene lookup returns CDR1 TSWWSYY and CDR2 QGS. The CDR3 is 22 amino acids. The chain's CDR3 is CALGDPGPFLLWGPNFTAQLFF. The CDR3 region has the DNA TGTGCTCTTGGGGACCCCGGCCCCTTCCTACTCTGGGGGCCCAATTTTACAGCACAACTCTTCTTT.

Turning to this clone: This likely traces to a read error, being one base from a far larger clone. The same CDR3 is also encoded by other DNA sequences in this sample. CDR3 loop: CALGDTPTGGPTYTDKLIF. As DNA, the CDR3 is TGTGCTCTTGGGGACACCCCGACTGGGGGGCCAACGTACACCGATAAACTAATCTTT. This chain joins TRDV1 and TRDJ1; TRDD3 agrees at 8 bases. The CDR3 has 19 amino acids. Germline V CDR1 and CDR2: TSWWSYY, QGS.

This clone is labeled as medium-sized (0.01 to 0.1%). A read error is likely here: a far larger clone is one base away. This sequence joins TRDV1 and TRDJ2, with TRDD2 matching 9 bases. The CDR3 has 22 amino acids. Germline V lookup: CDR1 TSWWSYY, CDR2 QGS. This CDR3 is CALGDPGPFLPWGPNFTAQPFF. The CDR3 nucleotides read TGTGCTCTTGGGGACCCCGGCCCCTTCCTACCCTGGGGGCCCAATTTTACAGCACAACCCTTCTTT.

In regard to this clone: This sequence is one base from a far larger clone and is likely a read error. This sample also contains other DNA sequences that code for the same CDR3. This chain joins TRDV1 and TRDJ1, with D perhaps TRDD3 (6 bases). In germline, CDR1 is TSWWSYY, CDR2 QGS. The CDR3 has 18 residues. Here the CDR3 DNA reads TGTGCCCTTGGGGAACCATGCGAATGGGGGCCCCACTCCGATAAACTCATCTTT. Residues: CALGEPCEWGPHSDKLIF.

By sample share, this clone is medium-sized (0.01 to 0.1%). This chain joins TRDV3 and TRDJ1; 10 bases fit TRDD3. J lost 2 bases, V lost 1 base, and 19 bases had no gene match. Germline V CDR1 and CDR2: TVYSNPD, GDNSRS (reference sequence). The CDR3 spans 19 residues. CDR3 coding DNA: TGTGCCTTTATTAAGGAGTCTAACTCCGGGGGATACGGGACCGATAAACTCATCTTT. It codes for CAFIKESNSGGYGTDKLIF.

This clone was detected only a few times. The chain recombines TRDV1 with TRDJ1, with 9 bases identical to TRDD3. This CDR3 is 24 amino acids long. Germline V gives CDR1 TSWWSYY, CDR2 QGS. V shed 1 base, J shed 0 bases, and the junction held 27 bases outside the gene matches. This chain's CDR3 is CALGEQYVRRVTGGETQYTDKLIF. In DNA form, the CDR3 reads TGTGCTCTTGGGGAACAGTATGTACGGAGAGTTACTGGGGGAGAAACCCAGTACACCGATAAACTCATCTTT.

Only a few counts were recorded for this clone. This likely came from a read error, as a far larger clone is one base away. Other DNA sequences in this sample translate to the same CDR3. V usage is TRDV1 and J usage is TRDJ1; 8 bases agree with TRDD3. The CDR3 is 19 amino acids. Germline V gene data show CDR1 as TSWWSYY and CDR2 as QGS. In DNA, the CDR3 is TGTGCTCTTGGGGACTTTCCCCGTACTGGGGGTTCTCACACCGATAAACTCATCTTC. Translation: CALGDFPRTGGSHTDKLIF.

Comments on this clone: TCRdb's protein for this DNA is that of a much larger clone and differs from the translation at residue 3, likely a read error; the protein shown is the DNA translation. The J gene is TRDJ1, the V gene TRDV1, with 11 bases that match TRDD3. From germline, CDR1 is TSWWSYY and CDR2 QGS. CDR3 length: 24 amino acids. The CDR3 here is CAPGEPPFLYWGIWKGRDTDKLIF. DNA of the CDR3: TGTGCTCCTGGGGAGCCACCCTTCCTCTACTGGGGGATATGGAAAGGTCGGGACACCGATAAACTCATCTTT.

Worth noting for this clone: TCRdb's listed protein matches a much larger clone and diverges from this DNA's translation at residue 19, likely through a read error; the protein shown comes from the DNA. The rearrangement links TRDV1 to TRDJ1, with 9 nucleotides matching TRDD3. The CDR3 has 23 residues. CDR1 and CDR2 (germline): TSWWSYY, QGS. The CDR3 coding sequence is TGTGCTCTTGGGGAAATAGGGCAGTCCTACAAAGTACTGGGGGAGTCGTACACCAATAAACTCATCTTT. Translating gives CALGEIGQSYKVLGESYTNKLIF.

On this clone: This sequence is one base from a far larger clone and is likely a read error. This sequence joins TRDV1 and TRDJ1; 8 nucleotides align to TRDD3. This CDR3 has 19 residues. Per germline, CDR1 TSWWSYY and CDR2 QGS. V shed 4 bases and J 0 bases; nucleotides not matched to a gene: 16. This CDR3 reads CALGGTPTGGPTYTDKLIF. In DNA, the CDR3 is TGTGCTCTTGGGGGCACCCCGACTGGGGGGCCAACGTACACCGATAAACTCATCTTT.

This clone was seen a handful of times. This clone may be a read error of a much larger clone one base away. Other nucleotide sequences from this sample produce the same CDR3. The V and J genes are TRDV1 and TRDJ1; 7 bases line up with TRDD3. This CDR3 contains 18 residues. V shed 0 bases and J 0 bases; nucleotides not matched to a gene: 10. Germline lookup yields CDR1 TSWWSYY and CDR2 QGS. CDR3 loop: CALGELGGYAGYTDKLIF. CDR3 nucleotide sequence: TGTGCTCTTGGGGAACTAGGTGGATACGCGGGTTACACCGATAAACTCATCTTT.

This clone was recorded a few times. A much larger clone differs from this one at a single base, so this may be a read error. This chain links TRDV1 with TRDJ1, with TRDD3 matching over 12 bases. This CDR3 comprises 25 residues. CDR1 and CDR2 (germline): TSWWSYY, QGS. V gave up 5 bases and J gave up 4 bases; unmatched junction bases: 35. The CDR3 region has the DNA TGTGCTCTTGGGCTGGCTTTTCCTATGGTTTTCTGGGGGATACGCGGTCATGGGTTGGACGATAAACTCATCTTT. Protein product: CALGLAFPMVFWGIRGHGLDDKLIF.

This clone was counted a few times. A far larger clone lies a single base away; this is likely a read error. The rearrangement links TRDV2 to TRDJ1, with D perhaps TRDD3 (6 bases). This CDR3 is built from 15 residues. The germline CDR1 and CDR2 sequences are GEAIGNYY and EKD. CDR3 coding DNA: TGTGCCTGTGACGAGGTACTGGGTGACACCGATAAACCCATCTTT. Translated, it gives CACDEVLGDTDKPIF.

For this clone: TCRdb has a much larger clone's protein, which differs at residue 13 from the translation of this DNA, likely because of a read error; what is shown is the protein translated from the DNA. CDR3 sequence: CAASQLGDRTDKFIF. The CDR3 nucleotides read TGTGCAGCAAGTCAACTGGGGGATAGAACCGATAAATTCATCTTT. The rearrangement uses TRAV29/DV5 and TRDJ1; the match to TRDD3 covers 11 bases. Looked up from germline, CDR1 is NSMFDY and CDR2 is ISSIKDK. CDR3 length equals 15 residues.

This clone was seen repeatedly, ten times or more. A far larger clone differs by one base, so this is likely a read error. The CDR3 DNA reads as TGTGCTCTTGGGGAACTAGTACCCTACTGGGGGATACCTGACACCGATAAACCCATCTTT. It is translated as CALGELVPYWGIPDTDKPIF. The chain links TRDV1 to TRDJ1, with 12 bases lining up with TRDD3. The CDR3 covers 20 residues. Germline V gives CDR1 TSWWSYY, CDR2 QGS.

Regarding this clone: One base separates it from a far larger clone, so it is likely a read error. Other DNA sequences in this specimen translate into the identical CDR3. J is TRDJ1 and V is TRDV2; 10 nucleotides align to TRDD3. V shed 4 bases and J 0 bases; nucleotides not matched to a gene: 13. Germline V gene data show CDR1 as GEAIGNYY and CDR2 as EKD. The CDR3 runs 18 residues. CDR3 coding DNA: TGTGCCTGTGAGGAGCTGGGGGATAAAGGGAGAGACACCGATAAACTCATCTTT. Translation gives CACEELGDKGRDTDKLIF.

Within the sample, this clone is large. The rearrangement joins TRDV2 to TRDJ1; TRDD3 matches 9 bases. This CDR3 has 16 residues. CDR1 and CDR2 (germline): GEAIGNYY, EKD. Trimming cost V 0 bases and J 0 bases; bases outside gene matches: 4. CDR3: CACDTITGGHTDKLIF. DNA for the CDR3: TGTGCCTGTGACACCATTACTGGGGGACACACCGATAAACTCATCTTT.

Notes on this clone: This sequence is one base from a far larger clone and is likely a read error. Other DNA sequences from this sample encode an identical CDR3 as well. The CDR3 bases are TGTGCCTGCGACACTCTCAGGGGGGCTACTTACACCGATAAACTCATCTTT. This encodes CACDTLRGATYTDKLIF. The chain links TRDV2 to TRDJ1; D possibly corresponds to TRDD3 (5 bases). The germline gives CDR1 GEAIGNYY, CDR2 EKD. The CDR3 length is 17 residues.

CDR3 sequence (DNA): TGTGCTCTTGGGGAACGCTTCCTACCGTGGGGGATACCTGGCACCGATAAACTCATCTTT. This sequence encodes CALGERFLPWGIPGTDKLIF. The chain combines TRDV1 with TRDJ1; the match to TRDD3 covers 10 bases. Germline V lookup: CDR1 TSWWSYY, CDR2 QGS. The CDR3 has 20 residues. V shed 1 base, J shed 1 base, and the junction held 15 bases outside the gene matches.

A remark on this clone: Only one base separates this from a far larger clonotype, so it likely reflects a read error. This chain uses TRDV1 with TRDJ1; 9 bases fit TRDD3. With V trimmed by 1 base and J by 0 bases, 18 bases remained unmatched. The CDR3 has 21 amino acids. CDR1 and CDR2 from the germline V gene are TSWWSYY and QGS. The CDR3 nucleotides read TGTGCTCTTGGGGAACCGCCCAACTCGTACTGGGGGAGAGAGTACACCGATAAACTCATCTTT. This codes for CALGEPPNSYWGREYTDKLIF.

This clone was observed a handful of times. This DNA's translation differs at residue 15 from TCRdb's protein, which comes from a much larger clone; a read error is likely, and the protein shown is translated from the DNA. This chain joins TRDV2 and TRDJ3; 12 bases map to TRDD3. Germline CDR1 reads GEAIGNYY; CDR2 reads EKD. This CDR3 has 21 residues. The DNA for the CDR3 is TGTGCCTGTGACACCGCCGCTGGGGGATACGGGAGCTCCTGGGGCACCCGACAGATGTTTTTC. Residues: CACDTAAGGYGSSWGTRQMFF.

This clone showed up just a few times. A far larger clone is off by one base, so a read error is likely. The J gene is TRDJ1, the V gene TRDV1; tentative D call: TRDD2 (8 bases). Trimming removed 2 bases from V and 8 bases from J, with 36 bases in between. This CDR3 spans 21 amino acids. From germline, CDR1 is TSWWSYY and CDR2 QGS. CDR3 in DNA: TGTGCTCTTGGGGAAGCTGTCTTCCTACTTCCACTGGGGTCTACCTGGGGCAAACTCATCTTT. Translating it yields CALGEAVFLLPLGSTWGKLIF.

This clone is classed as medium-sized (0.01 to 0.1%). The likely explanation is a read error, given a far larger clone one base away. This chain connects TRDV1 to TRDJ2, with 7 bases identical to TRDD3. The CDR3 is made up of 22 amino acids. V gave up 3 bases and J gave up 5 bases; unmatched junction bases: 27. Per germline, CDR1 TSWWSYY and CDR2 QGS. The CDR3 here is CALGDPGPSLPWGPNFTAQLFF. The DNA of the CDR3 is TGTGCTCTTGGGGACCCCGGCCCCTCCCTACCCTGGGGGCCCAATTTTACAGCACAACTCTTCTTT.

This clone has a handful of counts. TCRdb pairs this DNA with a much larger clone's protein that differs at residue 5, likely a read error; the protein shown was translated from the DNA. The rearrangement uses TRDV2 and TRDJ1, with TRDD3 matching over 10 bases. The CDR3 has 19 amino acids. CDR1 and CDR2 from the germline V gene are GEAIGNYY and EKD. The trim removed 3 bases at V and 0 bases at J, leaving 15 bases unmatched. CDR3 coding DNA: TGTGCCTGTGACTCCGTTTTGCGTACTGGGGGATTATACACCGATAAACTCATCTTT. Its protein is CACDSVLRTGGLYTDKLIF.

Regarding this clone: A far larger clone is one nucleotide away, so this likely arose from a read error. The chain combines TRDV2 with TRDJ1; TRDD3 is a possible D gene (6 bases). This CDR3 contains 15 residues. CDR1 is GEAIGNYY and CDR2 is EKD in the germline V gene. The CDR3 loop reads CACDTLGTKMDRLIF. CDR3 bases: TGTGCCTGTGACACGCTGGGGACCAAGATGGATAGACTCATCTTT.

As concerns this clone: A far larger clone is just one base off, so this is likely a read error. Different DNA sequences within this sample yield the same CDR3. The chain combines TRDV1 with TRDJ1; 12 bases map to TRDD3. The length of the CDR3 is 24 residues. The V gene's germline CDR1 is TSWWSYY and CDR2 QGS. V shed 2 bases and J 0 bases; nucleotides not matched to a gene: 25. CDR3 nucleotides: TGTGCTCTTGGGGAAGACCCCTACCACTGGGGGATACTGCGTGCCCCCTGGTACACCGATAAACTCATCTTT. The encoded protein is CALGEDPYHWGILRAPWYTDKLIF.